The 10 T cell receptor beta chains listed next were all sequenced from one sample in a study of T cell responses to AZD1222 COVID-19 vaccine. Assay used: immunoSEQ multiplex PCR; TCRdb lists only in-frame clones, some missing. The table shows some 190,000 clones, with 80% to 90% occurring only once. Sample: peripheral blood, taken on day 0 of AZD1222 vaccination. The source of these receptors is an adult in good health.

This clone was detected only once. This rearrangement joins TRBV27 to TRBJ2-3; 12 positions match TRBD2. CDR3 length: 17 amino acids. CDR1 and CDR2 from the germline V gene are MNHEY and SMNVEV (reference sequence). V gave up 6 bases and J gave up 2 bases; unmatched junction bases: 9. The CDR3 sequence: CASSSWTSGEHTDTQYF. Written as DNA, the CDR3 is TGTGCCAGCAGCTCTTGGACTAGCGGGGAGCACACAGATACGCAGTATTTT.

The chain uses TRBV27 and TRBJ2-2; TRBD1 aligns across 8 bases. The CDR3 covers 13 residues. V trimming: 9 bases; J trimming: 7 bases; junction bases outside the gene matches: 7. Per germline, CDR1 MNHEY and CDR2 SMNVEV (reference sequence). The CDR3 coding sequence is TGTGCCAGTAGTCTCAGGGGGCTCGGGGAGCTGTTTTTT. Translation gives CASSLRGLGELFF.

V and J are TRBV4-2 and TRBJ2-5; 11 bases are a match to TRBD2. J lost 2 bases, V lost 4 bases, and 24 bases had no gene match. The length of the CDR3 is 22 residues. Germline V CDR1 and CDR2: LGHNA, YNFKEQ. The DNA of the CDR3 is TGTGCCAGCAGCCCCCTCCTAGGGACGACAGAGGTGACTAGCGGGGAACAAGAGACCCAGTACTTC. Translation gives CASSPLLGTTEVTSGEQETQYF.

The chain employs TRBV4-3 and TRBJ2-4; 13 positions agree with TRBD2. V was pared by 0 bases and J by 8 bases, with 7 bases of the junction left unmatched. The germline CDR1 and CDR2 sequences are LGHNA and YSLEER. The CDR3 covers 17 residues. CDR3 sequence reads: CASSQDYTSGGAYIQYF. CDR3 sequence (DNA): TGCGCCAGCAGCCAAGATTACACTAGCGGGGGGGCATACATTCAGTACTTC.

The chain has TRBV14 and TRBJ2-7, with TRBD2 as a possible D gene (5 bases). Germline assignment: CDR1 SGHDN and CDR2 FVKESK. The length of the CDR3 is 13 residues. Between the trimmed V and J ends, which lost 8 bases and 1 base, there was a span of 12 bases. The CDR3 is CASSYRGSYEQYV. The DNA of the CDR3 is TGTGCCAGCTCTTATCGGGGTTCCTACGAGCAGTACGTC.

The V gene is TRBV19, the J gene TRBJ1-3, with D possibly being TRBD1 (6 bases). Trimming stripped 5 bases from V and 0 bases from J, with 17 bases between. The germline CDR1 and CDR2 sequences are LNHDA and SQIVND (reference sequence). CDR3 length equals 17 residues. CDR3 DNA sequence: TGTGCCAGTAGTCTGCAACAGGGAGCCCTCTCTGGAAACACCATATATTTT. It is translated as CASSLQQGALSGNTIYF. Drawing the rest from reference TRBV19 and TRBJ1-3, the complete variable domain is DGGITQSPKYLFRKEGQNVTLSCEQNLNHDAMYWYRQDPGQGLRLIYYSQIVNDFQKGDIAEGYSVSREKKESFPLTVTSAQKNPTAFYLCASSLQQGALSGNTIYFGEGSWLTVV.

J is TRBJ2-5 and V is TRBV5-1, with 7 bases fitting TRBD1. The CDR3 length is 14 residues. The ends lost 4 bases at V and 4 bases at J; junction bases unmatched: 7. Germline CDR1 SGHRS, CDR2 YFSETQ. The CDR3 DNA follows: TGCGCCAGCAGCAATATGGGACAGAGAGAGACCCAGTACTTC. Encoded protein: CASSNMGQRETQYF.

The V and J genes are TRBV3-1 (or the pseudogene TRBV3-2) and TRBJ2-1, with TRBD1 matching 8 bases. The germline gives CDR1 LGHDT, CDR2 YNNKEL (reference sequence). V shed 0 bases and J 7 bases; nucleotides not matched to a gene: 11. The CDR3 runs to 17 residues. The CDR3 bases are TGTGCCAGCAGCCAAGATCAGAAGACAGGGGTGTGGAATGAGCAGTTCTTC. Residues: CASSQDQKTGVWNEQFF.

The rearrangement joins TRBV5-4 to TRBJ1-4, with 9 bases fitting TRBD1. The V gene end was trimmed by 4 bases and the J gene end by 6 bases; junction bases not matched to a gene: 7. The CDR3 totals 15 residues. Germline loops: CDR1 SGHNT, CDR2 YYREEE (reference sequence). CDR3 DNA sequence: TGTGCCAGCAGCAACGGTTGGGACAGGGATGAAAAACTGTTTTTT. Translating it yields CASSNGWDRDEKLFF. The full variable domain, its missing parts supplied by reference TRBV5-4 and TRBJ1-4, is ETGVTQSPTHLIKTRGQQVTLRCSSQSGHNTVSWYQQALGQGPQFIFQYYREEENGRGNFPPRFSGLQFPNYSSELNVNALELDDSALYLCASSNGWDRDEKLFFGSGTQLSVL.

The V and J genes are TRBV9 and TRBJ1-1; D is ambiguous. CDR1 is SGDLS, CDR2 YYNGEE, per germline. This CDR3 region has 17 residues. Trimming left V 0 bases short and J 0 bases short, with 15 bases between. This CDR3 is CASSVGLRENMNTEAFF. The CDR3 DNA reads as TGTGCCAGCAGCGTAGGTCTCAGAGAGAACATGAACACTGAAGCTTTCTTT.